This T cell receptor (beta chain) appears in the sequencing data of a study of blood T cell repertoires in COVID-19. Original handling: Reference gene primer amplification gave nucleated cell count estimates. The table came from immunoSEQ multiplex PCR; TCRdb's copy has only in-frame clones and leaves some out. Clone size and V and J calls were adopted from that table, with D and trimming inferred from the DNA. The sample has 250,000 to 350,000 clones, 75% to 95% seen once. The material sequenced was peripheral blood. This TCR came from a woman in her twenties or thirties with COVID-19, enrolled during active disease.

This CDR3 is CASSPSTRSNQPQHF. The DNA of the CDR3 is TGTGCCAGCTCACCCTCCACGCGCTCAAATCAGCCCCAGCATTTT. The chain recombines TRBV18 with TRBJ1-5; D is ambiguous. The CDR3 is 15 residues long. Germline V gives CDR1 KGHSH, CDR2 LQKENI. V lost 3 bases to trimming and J lost 4 bases, with 13 bases between them.